The entry that follows covers one T cell receptor beta chain sequence. Its target is unknown. This entry is derived from a study of cytomegalovirus exposure and HLA in healthy donors. Study summary: A preliminary data release comprised around 90 million unique TCRs obtained from HLA-typed donors. Regarding the study as a whole: Later findings reportedly placed an Asian-associated ancestry cluster below the approximately 620-donor mean for N-insertions.

Germline V CDR1 and CDR2: MRHNA, SNTAGT. Between the trimmed V and J ends, which lost 3 bases and 6 bases, there was a span of 11 bases. This CDR3 region has 13 residues. The PCR contained 60 Vbeta and 13 Jbeta primers. The data were produced by immunoSEQ multiplex PCR, yet TCRdb's version contains in-frame clones alone and is incomplete. The data hold approximately 170,000 clones, with approximately 65% observed a single time. The source of this sequence is a man in his forties in good health and CMV-seronegative. Sample: PBMCs. The V gene is TRBV6-4, the J gene TRBJ1-1; TRBD1 might be the D (5 bases). CDR3 nucleotides: TGTGCCAGCAGTGAACAGGTGGGGCCTGAAGCTTTCTTT. This translates into CASSEQVGPEAFF.